Detailed here is one TCR beta chain. This record belongs to a study of T-cell reconstitution after alpha-beta-depleted transplantation in children. Trimming stripped 0 bases from V and 0 bases from J, with 10 bases between. The germline V gene has CDR1 SGDLS and CDR2 YYNGEE. There are 17 residues in the CDR3. For TCRbeta, the library was prepared with unique molecular identifiers. TCRdb processed the PCR reads anew with MiXCR; each CDR3 protein has one entry. The table includes 500,000 to 600,000 distinct CDR3 sequences, around 17% detected once. Specimen: PBMCs from the stem cell graft donor, collected from the stem cell graft. This clonotype was obtained from a human donor who donated a stem cell graft to a child with acute lymphoblastic leukemia. The chain has TRBV9 and TRBJ2-6; D is uncertain. CDR3 nucleotides: TGTGCCAGCAGCGTAGTCGGCTCCCACTCTGGGGCCAACGTCCTGACTTTC. Amino acids: CASSVVGSHSGANVLTF. Together with reference TRBV9 and TRBJ2-6, the CDR3 gives the full variable domain: DSGVTQTPKHLITATGQRVTLRCSPRSGDLSVYWYQQSLDQGLQFLIQYYNGEERAKGNILERFSAQQFPDLHSELNLSSLELGDSALYFCASSVVGSHSGANVLTFGAGSRLTVL.